These T cell receptor beta chains were read from a single sample in a study of blood T cell repertoires in COVID-19. TCRdb's table, derived via immunoSEQ multiplex PCR, lists solely in-frame clones and lacks some. Among approximately 490,000 clones, about 85% were seen once, and the ten largest hold approximately 0.7%. The sequenced sample consisted of PBMCs or T cells enriched from blood (not recorded which). Receptors were obtained from a woman younger than 35 who had recovered from COVID-19. Each CDR3 is given with its conserved first and last residue. The order of the fields is clone size, J gene, D gene, V gene, CDR3 DNA, CDR3 protein. A D gene is named only where the DNA matches it firmly. Rows may omit the clone size; those that give it use once, few, many or a size class.

.	TRBJ1-2	.	TRBV19	TGTGCCAGTAGCCGGGGTCCCTATGGCTACACCTTC	CASSRGPYGYTF
.	TRBJ2-3	.	TRBV3-1/TRBV3-2	TGTGCCAGCAGCCTGGGACTTCCCACAGATACGCAGTATTTT	CASSLGLPTDTQYF
few	TRBJ1-4	.	TRBV7-9	TGTGCCAGCAGCTCTCCAACTACTGCAACTAATGAAAAACTGTTTTTT	CASSSPTTATNEKLFF
.	TRBJ2-7	TRBD2	TRBV28	TGTGCCAGCACTCGGGGGGGGCTCGACGAGCAGTACTTC	CASTRGGLDEQYF
few	TRBJ1-3	.	TRBV7-3	TGTGCCAGCAGCTTATTCGGACAGAGCTCTGGAAACACCATATATTTT	CASSLFGQSSGNTIYF
.	TRBJ1-2	.	TRBV4-1	TGCGCCAGCAGTAGCACGGGAGGCGAATATGGCTACACCTTC	CASSSTGGEYGYTF
.	TRBJ2-5	.	TRBV5-3	TGTTTAGACTGCGAAGAGACCCAGTACTTC	CLDCEETQYF
.	TRBJ2-2	TRBD1	TRBV19	TGTGCCAGTAGTAATTACCGGGACAGGGCGACCGGGGAGCTGTTTTTT	CASSNYRDRATGELFF
.	TRBJ1-1	.	TRBV7-2	TGTGCCAGCAGTACGGTTTGGGCAGTCGCTGAAGCTTTCTTT	CASSTVWAVAEAFF
.	TRBJ2-3	.	TRBV6-5	TGTGCCAGCATATATGTAGCAGGGTTCCCAGATACGCAGTATTTT	CASIYVAGFPDTQYF
.	TRBJ1-1	.	TRBV18	TGTGCCAGCTCACTTGGGCAGGCCCGGGAAGCTTTCTTT	CASSLGQAREAFF
.	TRBJ1-1	.	TRBV4-1	TGCGCCAGCAGCCAACGGGCATTAGCGGGGGCGCGGGTTGACACTGAAGCTTTCTTT	CASSQRALAGARVDTEAFF
.	TRBJ1-1	.	TRBV6-5	TGTGCCAGCGGGCGCGCCAAGAACACTGAAGCTTTCTTT	CASGRAKNTEAFF
.	TRBJ1-2	TRBD1	TRBV18	TGTGCCAGCTCACCACAGCCTCGACAGGGGGGAAACTATGGCTACACCTTC	CASSPQPRQGGNYGYTF
.	TRBJ1-2	.	TRBV5-6	TGTGCCAGCAGCAACAGGGACGGCCCCGATGGCTACACCTTC	CASSNRDGPDGYTF
.	TRBJ1-4	TRBD1	TRBV28	TGTGCCAGCAGTCCCCCGGGACAGGGAGATGAAAAACTGTTTTTT	CASSPPGQGDEKLFF
.	TRBJ1-1	TRBD1	TRBV10-1	TGCGCCAGCAGTGCGATCCCGGGACAGGGAAACACTGAAGCTTTCTTT	CASSAIPGQGNTEAFF
few	TRBJ1-2	TRBD1	TRBV3-1/TRBV3-2	TGTGCCAGCAGACCCGGGACAGGGGCGTATGGCTACACCTTC	CASRPGTGAYGYTF
.	TRBJ1-4	.	TRBV6-5	TGTGCCAGCAGTTACAGCTCAACTAATGAAAAACTGTTTTTT	CASSYSSTNEKLFF
.	TRBJ2-1	TRBD2	TRBV30	TGTGCCTGGAGTCTACCTAGCGGGGGCGAGTACAATGAGCAGTTCTTC	CAWSLPSGGEYNEQFF
.	TRBJ2-7	TRBD2	TRBV7-8	TGTGCCAGCAGCACAAACCGGGACTACTCCTACGAGCAGTACTTC	CASSTNRDYSYEQYF
.	TRBJ1-6	TRBD1	TRBV3-1/TRBV3-2	TGTGCCAGCAGCCAAGAGGCCGGGACAGGGAATAATTCACCCCTCCACTTT	CASSQEAGTGNNSPLHF
.	TRBJ1-1	.	TRBV28	TGTGCCAGCAGTTTATGGATCCGGTCGTACGCTTTCTTT	CASSLWIRSYAFF
.	TRBJ2-3	.	TRBV23-1	TGCGCCAGCATAGGCCTCAGGGGCACAGATACGCAGTATTTT	CASIGLRGTDTQYF
.	TRBJ2-1	.	TRBV3-1/TRBV3-2	TGTGCCAGCAGCCAAGATATATCGCGGGGAAAGTACAATGAGCAGTTCTTC	CASSQDISRGKYNEQFF
.	TRBJ1-1	.	TRBV14	TGTGCCAGCAGCCCGAGGGGGTGGGAAAACACCGAAGCTTTCTTT	CASSPRGWENTEAFF
.	TRBJ1-6	.	TRBV5-1	TGCGCCAGCACCCCGGGACTGGAGAATTCACCCCTCCACTTT	CASTPGLENSPLHF
.	TRBJ1-2	.	TRBV6-6	TGTGCCAGCAGTACTTTAGGCGGGGCGGGTGACTATGGCTACACCTTC	CASSTLGGAGDYGYTF
.	TRBJ1-5	TRBD1	TRBV11-1	TGTGCCAGCAGCTTAGCGGACAGGGGGGGAAGCAATCAGCCCCAGCATTTT	CASSLADRGGSNQPQHF
.	TRBJ1-6	TRBD1	TRBV2	TGTGCCAGCAGTATTTCAAGGGACAGGTCGGAAAGCTCCTATAATTCACCCCTCCACTTT	CASSISRDRSESSYNSPLHF
.	TRBJ2-1	TRBD1	TRBV7-9	TGTGCCAGCAGCCCTCGGGACAGGTGGGATGAGCAGTTCTTC	CASSPRDRWDEQFF
once	TRBJ1-5	.	TRBV28	TGTGCCAGCAGTTTCGCAGGCATCAATCAGCCCCAGCATTTT	CASSFAGINQPQHF
.	TRBJ1-6	.	TRBV6-5	TGTGCCAGCAGTTACTCGGGGGGTCCTAATTCACCCCTCCACTTT	CASSYSGGPNSPLHF
.	TRBJ1-5	TRBD1	TRBV15	TGTGCCACCAGCAGAGGAGACAGGGGGAGCAATCAGCCCCAGCATTTT	CATSRGDRGSNQPQHF
once	TRBJ2-7	.	TRBV2	TGTGCCAGCAGGGCAATCTACGAGCAGTACTTC	CASRAIYEQYF
.	TRBJ2-3	.	TRBV6-6	TGTGCCAGCAGAAGCCCACTACAGGGTACCACAGATACGCAGTATTTT	CASRSPLQGTTDTQYF
.	TRBJ1-1	.	TRBV30	TGTGCCTGGAAGAGGGTGATCGAAGCTTTCTTT	CAWKRVIEAFF
.	TRBJ2-1	.	TRBV5-6	TGTGCCAGCAGCTTGGGGACTCAGAACAATGAGCAGTTCTTC	CASSLGTQNNEQFF
once	TRBJ1-1	.	TRBV7-9	TGTGCCAGCAGACCTCAGCTCCGGGGAAGATCGGACACTGAAGCTTTCTTT	CASRPQLRGRSDTEAFF
.	TRBJ1-1	.	TRBV30	TGTGCCTGGAGTCCGACACTGAACACTGAAGCTTTCTTT	CAWSPTLNTEAFF
.	TRBJ2-1	TRBD1	TRBV24-1	TGTGCCACCAGTGACATTCCCGGGACAGGGGCCTATGAGCAGTTCTTC	CATSDIPGTGAYEQFF